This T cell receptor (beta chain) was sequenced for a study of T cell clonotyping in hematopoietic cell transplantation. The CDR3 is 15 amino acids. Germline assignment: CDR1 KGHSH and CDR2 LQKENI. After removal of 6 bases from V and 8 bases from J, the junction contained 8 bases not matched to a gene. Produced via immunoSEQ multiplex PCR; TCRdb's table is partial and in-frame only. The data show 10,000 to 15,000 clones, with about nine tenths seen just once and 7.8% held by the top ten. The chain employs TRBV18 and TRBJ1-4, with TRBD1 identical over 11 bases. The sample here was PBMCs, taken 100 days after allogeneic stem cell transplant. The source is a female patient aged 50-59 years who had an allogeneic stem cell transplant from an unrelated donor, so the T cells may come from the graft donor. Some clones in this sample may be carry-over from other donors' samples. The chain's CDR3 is CASSHSGTGGEKLFF. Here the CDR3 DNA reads TGTGCCAGCTCTCATTCCGGGACAGGGGGAGAAAAACTGTTTTTT.